The source of this TCR beta chain is a study of spatial heterogeneity in lung cancer. Study results and caveats: One measure, the expanded intratumoral alpha and beta TCR count, tracked tumor mutation counts.

TCRdb re-analysed the 5' RACE reads in MiXCR, keeping a single row per CDR3 protein. The sample consists of 13,000 to 15,000 distinct CDR3 sequences, over 3.5% of them appearing once. Time point here: sample taken at primary tumor resection. J was trimmed by 0 bases and V by 6 bases; bases with no gene match: 7. This CDR3 contains 15 residues. The germline gives CDR1 MNHEY, CDR2 SMNVEV (reference sequence). This clonotype was observed many times. Its antigen is unidentified. The material sequenced was lung tumor tissue, taken at surgery. The origin of this receptor is a female donor with early-stage non-small cell lung cancer. The rearrangement links TRBV27 to TRBJ1-1; the match to TRBD1 covers 7 bases. This CDR3 is CASSRGATLNTEAFF. The DNA of the CDR3 is TGTGCCAGCAGCAGGGGGGCGACCCTGAACACTGAAGCTTTCTTT.